This T cell receptor (beta chain) was sequenced in a study of blood T cell repertoires in COVID-19 (dated by TCRdb to between 2020 and 2021). Turning to the overall study: Samples covering the acute and convalescent phases of COVID-19 were provided by collaborators in the United States, Italy and Spain. The samples were drawn from two sources: the first 160 participants of the ongoing ImmuneRACE study, and some 1,300 subjects contributed by 6 global collaborators. Deeply sampled blood TCRbeta repertoires from subjects exposed to, actively infected with, or recovered from COVID-19 were included in the dataset. The prospective study material was composed of cDNA or gDNA derived from T cells, B-cell-depleted T cells, or PBMCs. The repertoires were released in a freely available public database intended as a resource for research on the immune response to SARS-CoV-2. Where HLA class I and class II types were available, the types were taken from metadata supplied by the sample provider, not from assay-based typing. Sample metadata almost always included a de-identified subject ID, COVID-19 status, age in years and sex.

Taken from the germline V gene, the CDR1 and CDR2 loops are SNHLY and FYNNEI. Relative to germline, V is 3 bases shorter and J is 0 bases shorter, with 8 bases between their ends. Reading from cysteine to phenylalanine, the CDR3 counts 14 amino acids. The entry retains the CDR3 DNA only, 42 bases that are in frame from base 1. Points the paper makes about the study in general: How much clinical and demographic metadata was included differed by source and by participant, and the metadata was provided uncurated.

One collaborating source in Seattle enrolled patients during active infection and followed them longitudinally through the course of disease. The collaborating institutions used their own protocols to collect whole blood in K2EDTA tubes. For TCRbeta analysis, collaborator samples were shipped as frozen whole blood, as isolated PBMCs, or as DNA extracted from either sample type. TCRbeta CDR3 regions were amplified from genomic DNA by means of the immunoSEQ Assay, a bias-controlled multiplex PCR. On the authors' methods: Nucleated cell counts per sample were estimated from amplification of reference gene primers within the assay. To quantify the absolute abundance of each unique TCRbeta CDR3 rearrangement, sequence reads were collapsed and filtered. For each sample, productive Simpson clonality was calculated as the square root of Simpson's diversity index across productive rearrangements. What TCRdb holds here is the immuneACCESS table cut down to in-frame rearrangements. Part of the clones is not present; checked against another copy, under half of the missing clones reflect an unresolved V gene, and the others are unexplained. That table gives V, J and clone size, and the DNA gave D and trimming. This sample gives 150,000 or so clones in total; around 85% of them show up just once. The ten largest clones add up to 0.63% of the sample.

This clone appeared once. Its antigen remains unidentified. No base qualities exist here, and no much larger clone lies one base off it. The rearranged segments are TRBV2 and TRBJ2-5; no D gene can be assigned with confidence. This receptor was obtained from a man between 60 and 70 years old with COVID-19, enrolled during active disease. The sequenced sample consisted of peripheral blood. DNA sequence: TGTGCCAGCAGTGAGGTAACAGACCAAGAGACCCAGTACTTC. Its product reads: CASSEVTDQETQYF.